These 27 T cell receptor beta chains were all obtained from the same sample, sequenced in a study of T cell responses to AZD1222 COVID-19 vaccine. Clones were sequenced by immunoSEQ multiplex PCR, and TCRdb holds only the in-frame ones, with some missing. The sample has 180,000 or so clones; 94% are singletons. The sample consisted of peripheral blood, taken on day 0 of AZD1222 vaccination. These receptors originate from an adult in good health.

The rearrangement uses TRBV29-1 and TRBJ1-1; 8 bases map to TRBD1. The CDR3 consists of 13 residues. V gave up 2 bases and J gave up 5 bases; unmatched junction bases: 4. CDR1 SQVTM and CDR2 ANQGSEA come from the germline V gene. The CDR3 loop is CSVEPGGRTEAFF. CDR3 DNA: TGCAGCGTTGAACCAGGGGGCCGAACTGAAGCTTTCTTT.

CDR3 nucleotides: TGTGCCAGCTCACCAAGCCCGGGACAGGGGTCAACCAGCTCCTACGAGCAGTACTTC. This translates into CASSPSPGQGSTSSYEQYF. The rearrangement joins TRBV18 to TRBJ2-7; 10 positions match TRBD1. V shed 2 bases, J shed 0 bases, and the junction held 13 bases outside the gene matches. Per the germline V gene, CDR1 is KGHSH and CDR2 is LQKENI. The CDR3 loop spans 19 amino acids.

This chain uses TRBV11-2 with TRBJ1-3; D is ambiguous. This CDR3 spans 14 amino acids. Trimming pared 1 base from V and 9 bases from J, leaving 13 bases between. Germline lookup yields CDR1 SGHAT and CDR2 FQNNGV. The CDR3 sequence is CASSLGRGGGTIYF. The CDR3 DNA reads as TGTGCCAGCAGCTTAGGCCGGGGAGGAGGCACCATATATTTT.

The chain joins TRBV30 to TRBJ1-2; no firm D call. The CDR3 spans 12 residues. Germline CDR1 reads GTSNPN; CDR2 reads SVGIG (reference sequence). Trimming shortened V by 1 base and J by 3 bases, and 6 bases separated the two germline ends. The CDR3 coding sequence is TGTGCCTGGAGTGAGGAAGACTATGGCTACACCTTC. It translates to CAWSEEDYGYTF.

Only one count was recorded for this clone. This rearrangement joins TRBV4-1 to TRBJ2-1, with D unclear. In germline, CDR1 is MGHRA, CDR2 YSYEKL. V shed 3 bases and J shed 0 bases, with 15 bases lying between them. The CDR3 runs to 17 residues. The CDR3 bases are TGCGCCAGCAGCCACCAAACCCGAATTAGCTCCTACAATGAGCAGTTCTTC. Encoded protein: CASSHQTRISSYNEQFF.

The chain recombines TRBV19 with TRBJ2-7; D is unresolved. The V gene's germline CDR1 is LNHDA and CDR2 SQIVND (reference sequence). Trimming stripped 0 bases from V and 4 bases from J, with 13 bases between. The CDR3 has 15 residues. The CDR3 region is CASSIDLNSPYEQYF. The CDR3 nucleotides read TGTGCCAGTAGTATAGATCTTAACAGTCCTTACGAGCAGTACTTC.

The rearrangement links TRBV7-2 to TRBJ2-2, with a tentative D call TRBD1 (5 bases). CDR1 and CDR2 (germline): SGHTA, FQGNSA. This CDR3 is built from 16 residues. The V and J ends lost 3 bases and 8 bases respectively, with 19 bases between them. CDR3 loop: CASSLQARQGKGELFF. Here the CDR3 DNA reads TGTGCCAGCAGCTTGCAGGCTAGGCAGGGAAAGGGGGAGCTGTTTTTT.

V usage is TRBV4-1 and J usage is TRBJ2-1; D is undetermined. Germline CDR1 reads MGHRA; CDR2 reads YSYEKL. Trimming cost V 0 bases and J 0 bases, with 15 bases left between them. The CDR3 loop spans 18 amino acids. This CDR3 is CASSQDPPAFSSYNEQFF. The CDR3 DNA reads as TGCGCCAGCAGCCAAGATCCCCCAGCGTTCAGCTCCTACAATGAGCAGTTCTTC.

This chain joins TRBV7-9 and TRBJ2-7; no reliable D call. The germline V gene encodes CDR1 SEHNR and CDR2 FQNEAQ (reference sequence). V was cut by 0 bases and J by 3 bases, with 6 bases left in between. The CDR3 runs to 13 residues. CDR3 in DNA: TGTGCCAGCAGCTTAGCCGTCAGCTACGAGCAGTACTTC. This encodes CASSLAVSYEQYF.

The CDR3 DNA follows: TGTGCCAGCAATGGACAGGGGGTGAACTATGGCTACACCTTC. This encodes CASNGQGVNYGYTF. The chain combines TRBV28 with TRBJ1-2, with 10 positions matching TRBD1. The CDR3 extends over 14 amino acids. CDR1 and CDR2 (germline): MDHEN, SYDVKM. V dropped 7 bases and J dropped 2; count of bases not matched to a gene: 4.

The chain employs TRBV10-3 and TRBJ1-1; a possible D gene is TRBD1 (5 bases). CDR1 ENHRY and CDR2 SYGVKD come from the germline V gene. Trimming stripped 10 bases from V and 7 bases from J, with 16 bases between. The length of the CDR3 is 12 residues. CDR3 nucleotide sequence: TGTGCCACCAGGGCCCCCGGACTTGAAGCTTTCTTT. Translated: CATRAPGLEAFF.

The chain has TRBV27 and TRBJ2-2; D perhaps matches TRBD1 (5 bases). CDR1 is MNHEY and CDR2 is SMNVEV in the germline V gene (reference sequence). Deletions cut 2 bases from V and 5 bases from J, with 15 bases between. The CDR3 runs 16 residues. Here the CDR3 reads CASSLETAFSTGELFF. DNA for the CDR3: TGTGCCAGCAGTTTAGAGACAGCTTTCTCGACCGGGGAGCTGTTTTTT.

This chain joins TRBV2 and TRBJ1-2; D ambiguous. V was clipped by 7 bases and J by 0 bases, with 12 bases between them. This CDR3 spans 14 amino acids. CDR1 SNHLY and CDR2 FYNNEI come from the germline V gene. The CDR3 nucleotides read TGTGCCAGCACCCTGGACGGATCTAACTATGGCTACACCTTC. Protein sequence: CASTLDGSNYGYTF.

The chain carries TRBV20-1 and TRBJ2-3; no clear D. This CDR3 is built from 12 residues. Germline V CDR1 and CDR2: DFQATT, SNEGSKA (reference sequence). V was trimmed by 3 bases and J by 0 bases, leaving 4 bases between them. The CDR3 spells CSASQSTDTQYF. The DNA of the CDR3 is TGCAGTGCTAGTCAGAGCACAGATACGCAGTATTTT.

The chain couples TRBV25-1 to TRBJ1-2; D may be TRBD1 (5 bases). The V gene's germline CDR1 is MGHDK and CDR2 SYGVNS. Between the trimmed V and J ends, which lost 6 bases and 2 bases, there was a span of 13 bases. The length of the CDR3 is 14 residues. The CDR3 DNA follows: TGTGCCAGCAGCCGCGCTGAGGGGAACTATGGCTACACCTTC. It is translated as CASSRAEGNYGYTF.

CDR3 amino acids: CASRRLGGAGELFF. DNA of the CDR3: TGTGCCAGCAGACGCCTAGGGGGGGCCGGGGAGCTGTTTTTT. The chain couples TRBV6-5 to TRBJ2-2; D might be TRBD2 (7 bases). The germline CDR1 and CDR2 sequences are MNHEY and SVGAGI. V shed 6 bases and J shed 6 bases, with 14 bases lying between them. The CDR3 is 14 amino acids.

The DNA for the CDR3 is TGTGCCAGCAGCGGACTAGTAGGGCTCACAGATACGCAGTATTTT. Protein sequence: CASSGLVGLTDTQYF. J is TRBJ2-3 and V is TRBV9; D is possibly TRBD2 (6 bases). Germline values: CDR1 SGDLS, CDR2 YYNGEE. Trimming took 3 bases from V and 2 from J, leaving 13 bases between them. The CDR3 sequence is 15 residues long. Supplemented by reference TRBV9 and TRBJ2-3, the full variable domain reads DSGVTQTPKHLITATGQRVTLRCSPRSGDLSVYWYQQSLDQGLQFLIQYYNGEERAKGNILERFSAQQFPDLHSELNLSSLELGDSALYFCASSGLVGLTDTQYFGPGTRLTVL.

The CDR3 nucleotides read TGTGCCAGCAGCCAGCCGACCGGGGAGCTGTTTTTT. Translated: CASSQPTGELFF. J is TRBJ2-2 and V is TRBV3-1 (or the pseudogene TRBV3-2); no firm D call. Trimming stripped 3 bases from V and 5 bases from J, with 4 bases between. Germline V lookup: CDR1 LGHDT, CDR2 YNNKEL (reference sequence). The CDR3 contains 12 residues.

V and J are TRBV7-8 and TRBJ2-7; D unclear. The CDR3 has 14 residues. Germline values: CDR1 SGHVS, CDR2 FQNEAQ. Trimming cost V 7 bases and J 6 bases, with 19 bases left between them. The chain's CDR3 is CASTHNRPFLEQYF. CDR3 sequence (DNA): TGTGCCAGCACCCATAACAGACCCTTCCTCGAGCAGTACTTC.

The chain has TRBV5-1 and TRBJ2-5, with 9 positions matching TRBD1. The germline V gene has CDR1 SGHRS and CDR2 YFSETQ. V was clipped by 2 bases and J by 3 bases; unmatched bases: 2. This CDR3 has 14 residues. CDR3 residues: CASSLTGGEETQYF. The CDR3 nucleotides are TGCGCCAGCAGCTTAACAGGGGGCGAAGAGACCCAGTACTTC.

This clone was recorded a few times. V usage is TRBV6-5 and J usage is TRBJ2-3, with no clear D. V dropped 2 bases and J dropped 4 bases, with 7 bases sitting between them. This CDR3 contains 13 residues. Germline V gene lookup returns CDR1 MNHEY and CDR2 SVGAGI. As DNA, the CDR3 is TGTGCCAGCAGTTACGAAGTGGCAGATACGCAGTATTTT. Protein sequence: CASSYEVADTQYF.

V gene TRBV5-1 combines with J gene TRBJ1-1; 7 positions match TRBD1. The trim removed 1 base at V and 4 bases at J, leaving 4 bases unmatched. Germline V gene lookup returns CDR1 SGHRS and CDR2 YFSETQ. The CDR3 has 14 amino acids. In DNA, the CDR3 is TGCGCCAGCAGCTTGCCAGGGGGGATCACTGAAGCTTTCTTT. This sequence encodes CASSLPGGITEAFF.

The gene calls are TRBV9 and TRBJ2-2; D is perhaps TRBD2 (6 bases). Germline V gene sequence: CDR1 SGDLS, CDR2 YYNGEE. Trimming removed 3 bases from V and 6 bases from J, with 15 bases in between. There are 15 residues in the CDR3. CDR3 amino acids: CASSGLEIRSGELFF. The CDR3 region has the DNA TGTGCCAGCAGCGGACTAGAGATTAGATCCGGGGAGCTGTTTTTT.

The rearrangement joins TRBV10-3 to TRBJ1-3; 8 nucleotides match TRBD1. The germline CDR1 and CDR2 sequences are ENHRY and SYGVKD. Losses at the gene ends were 6 bases for V and 7 bases for J; bases not matched to a gene: 17. The CDR3 has 17 residues. The CDR3 protein is CAIRSQIHRGIGNTIYF. CDR3 in DNA: TGTGCCATCAGGTCCCAGATCCACAGGGGGATAGGGAACACCATATATTTT.

The rearrangement links TRBV29-1 to TRBJ1-2; D gene uncertain. The CDR3 totals 15 residues. Trimming removed 0 bases at V and 1 base at J, with 12 bases between. Germline-derived CDR1 and CDR2 are SQVTM and ANQGSEA. CDR3 bases: TGCAGCGTTGAAGAGACCAACCGGGGTAACTATGGCTACACCTTC. This codes for CSVEETNRGNYGYTF.

The chain employs TRBV9 and TRBJ1-1; maybe TRBD1 (5 bases). Trimming took 4 bases from V and 4 from J, leaving 14 bases between them. The CDR3 contains 14 residues. Germline CDR1 SGDLS, CDR2 YYNGEE. CDR3 residues: CASSPQGGSTEAFF. In DNA form, the CDR3 reads TGTGCCAGCAGCCCCCAGGGCGGGAGCACTGAAGCTTTCTTT.

J is TRBJ2-1 and V is TRBV6-4, with a possible D match to TRBD1 (6 bases). This CDR3 is 13 amino acids long. Germline CDR1 MRHNA, CDR2 SNTAGT. The V and J ends lost 5 bases and 6 bases respectively, with 11 bases between them. The CDR3 is CASSMTGSNEQFF. The CDR3 DNA is TGTGCCAGCAGTATGACAGGTTCCAATGAGCAGTTCTTC.